The clone carrying this TCR beta chain was seen just once. Its specificity is unknown. A second roughly 6 to 11 cycle PCR used barcoded and J-beta primers. The authors tagged each cDNA molecule using a template-switch adaptor with 12 random nucleotides. From the 5' RACE reads, TCRdb called clonotypes with MiXCR, one entry per CDR3 protein. The sample holds around 500,000 distinct CDR3 sequences; less than 60% are singletons and the top ten take roughly 24%. Germline lookup yields CDR1 SQVTM and CDR2 ANQGSEA. The V end lost 1 base, the J end lost 4 bases, and 6 bases lay between the germline ends. This CDR3 comprises 12 residues. The data derive from a study of blood T cells in healthy people across ages. Findings and caveats of the study: PBMC samples, being unsorted, prevented any conclusive comparison of naive and antigen-experienced cells. Per million T cells, TCR beta diversity dropped roughly linearly as age increased.

The J gene is TRBJ2-3, the V gene TRBV29-1, with D unclear. The sample comprised blood. This receptor was obtained from a man older than 75 in good health. CDR3 nucleotides: TGCAGCGTTGAAGTACCTCCAGATACGCAGTATTTT. Amino acid sequence: CSVEVPPDTQYF.